Presented here are 29 T cell receptor beta chains from one specimen sequenced in a study of CXCR3-negative and CXCR3-positive naive CD8 T cells. The authors made the TRB cDNA libraries by 5' RACE using UMI labels. TCRdb reprocessed the 5' RACE reads, keeping one entry per CDR3 protein, no DNA. The sample features over 100,000 distinct CDR3 sequences, with 0.29% in its top ten. Source material: naive CXCR3- CD8+ T cells from blood. Subset denoted: CD45RO-CCR7+CD27+CD95- naive CD8+ T cells lacking CXCR3 (TNR3-). The receptors originated from a human donor in good health. Some clones in this sample may be carry-over from other donors' samples.

This sequence joins TRBV4-3 and TRBJ1-2; TCRdb's assignment of TRBD1 cannot be checked, as there is no DNA. The CDR3 loop spans 15 amino acids. CDR1 and CDR2 (germline): LGHNA, YSLEER. The CDR3 here is CASSQEGGSNYGYTF.

This CDR3 is CASSQDLTENSPLHF. The chain joins TRBV4-3 to TRBJ1-6. Germline V lookup: CDR1 LGHNA, CDR2 YSLEER. This CDR3 has 15 residues.

The rearrangement uses TRBV11-2 and TRBJ1-6; there is no DNA to check the TCRdb D call of TRBD1. The CDR3 runs to 14 residues. CDR1 SGHAT and CDR2 FQNNGV come from the germline V gene. The CDR3 region is CASSPTGLNSPLHF.

The chain uses TRBV4-1 and TRBJ1-1. The CDR3 consists of 14 residues. CDR1 and CDR2 from the germline V gene are MGHRA and YSYEKL. The CDR3 is CASSQDLVNTEAFF.

V gene TRBV28 combines with J gene TRBJ2-7; no DNA is available, so the TRBD1 call from TCRdb remains unchecked. The germline CDR1 and CDR2 sequences are MDHEN and SYDVKM. The CDR3 consists of 14 residues. CDR3 protein: CASSSGQVSYEQYF.

This chain connects TRBV29-1 to TRBJ1-1. CDR1 and CDR2 (germline): SQVTM, ANQGSEA. The CDR3 totals 13 residues. CDR3 region: CSVDTQTNTEAFF.

The V and J genes are TRBV5-1 and TRBJ2-2; as DNA is missing, the TRBD2 call by TCRdb cannot be tested. Germline V gene data show CDR1 as SGHRS and CDR2 as YFSETQ. The CDR3 is made up of 15 amino acids. The CDR3: CASSLAGGGTGELFF.

The chain uses TRBV12-3 or TRBV12-4 and TRBJ2-1; TCRdb lists TRBD1, though no DNA is available to test this call. The CDR3 has 15 amino acids. The CDR3: CASSFGGSGSNEQFF.

V gene TRBV4-1 combines with J gene TRBJ2-4. Germline-derived CDR1 and CDR2 are MGHRA and YSYEKL. The CDR3 spans 16 residues. The CDR3 protein is CASSHLTGLAKNIQYF.

The chain uses TRBV29-1 and TRBJ2-2; TCRdb's assignment of TRBD1 cannot be checked, as there is no DNA. The CDR3 extends over 13 amino acids. Per germline, CDR1 SQVTM and CDR2 ANQGSEA. The chain's CDR3 is CSATGGHTGELFF.

The V gene is TRBV28, the J gene TRBJ2-1; the TCRdb call, TRBD1, lacks DNA for checking. The CDR3 runs 17 residues. Germline V gene sequence: CDR1 MDHEN, CDR2 SYDVKM. CDR3 sequence reads: CASSPGTGAISRYEQFF.

The gene calls are TRBV13 and TRBJ1-1. The CDR3 spans 13 residues. Germline V CDR1 and CDR2: PRHDT, FYEKMQ (reference sequence). The CDR3 is CASSPWGNPEAFF.

The chain carries TRBV28 and TRBJ2-5; the TRBD1 assignment by TCRdb is unverifiable without DNA. This CDR3 spans 14 amino acids. The germline V gene encodes CDR1 MDHEN and CDR2 SYDVKM. This chain's CDR3 is CASSRGTLQETQYF.

The V gene is TRBV28, the J gene TRBJ2-7; TCRdb's D call, TRBD2, is unchecked because there is no DNA. Germline lookup yields CDR1 MDHEN and CDR2 SYDVKM. The CDR3 is made up of 16 amino acids. The CDR3 here is CASSEKTGLSTYEQYF.

The J gene is TRBJ2-1, the V gene TRBV28; TCRdb's D call, TRBD2, is unchecked because there is no DNA. Germline CDR1 MDHEN, CDR2 SYDVKM. The CDR3 consists of 15 residues. CDR3 amino acids: CASRTLAGVPDEQFF.

The chain links TRBV11-1 to TRBJ2-1; TCRdb picks TRBD2, but there is no DNA to check that call. CDR3 length: 17 amino acids. Germline V gives CDR1 SGHAT, CDR2 FQDESV (reference sequence). CDR3 protein: CASSPEGSGSSGNEQFF.

The chain carries TRBV10-1 and TRBJ1-1; TCRdb proposes TRBD1, but this gene call is untestable without DNA. Germline V gene lookup returns CDR1 WNHNN and CDR2 SYGVQD (reference sequence). The CDR3 spans 18 residues. CDR3 loop: CASSEFTGHLDLNTEAFF.

The rearrangement links TRBV24-1 to TRBJ2-1; the TRBD2 assignment by TCRdb is unverifiable without DNA. CDR3 length: 18 amino acids. CDR1 is KGHDR and CDR2 is SFDVKD in the germline V gene. The CDR3 sequence: CATSDFRTSGSSYNEQFF.

This chain connects TRBV5-4 to TRBJ2-2; with no DNA, the TCRdb D assignment of TRBD1 cannot be verified. The germline CDR1 and CDR2 sequences are SGHNT and YYREEE (reference sequence). The CDR3 sequence is 14 residues long. This CDR3 is CASRSGTSTGELFF.

The CDR3 protein is CASSLLIYNEQFF. V gene TRBV5-6 combines with J gene TRBJ2-1. CDR3 length equals 13 residues. Germline lookup yields CDR1 SGHDT and CDR2 YYEEEE.

The chain links TRBV19 to TRBJ2-5; the D call of TRBD2 rests on TCRdb alone, since no DNA is present to check it. Germline lookup yields CDR1 LNHDA and CDR2 SQIVND (reference sequence). CDR3 length equals 16 residues. The CDR3 protein is CASSIAGWGFEETQYF.

The chain combines TRBV28 with TRBJ1-1; the TCRdb call, TRBD1, lacks DNA for checking. The CDR3 is 14 amino acids. Germline lookup yields CDR1 MDHEN and CDR2 SYDVKM. The CDR3 reads CASSSRQPNTEAFF.

The genes are TRBV12-3 or TRBV12-4 and TRBJ2-2; TCRdb selects TRBD1, and the lack of DNA leaves this call unchecked. CDR3 size: 13 residues. The CDR3: CASSFSGFGELFF.

This sequence joins TRBV15 and TRBJ1-2. The germline V gene encodes CDR1 LNHNV and CDR2 YYDKDF (reference sequence). The CDR3 is 14 residues long. The CDR3 spells CATSSPLRNYGYTF.

This chain uses TRBV6-1 with TRBJ2-3; absent DNA, TCRdb's TRBD1 call cannot be checked. Germline assignment: CDR1 MNHNS and CDR2 SASEGT. The CDR3 runs 15 residues. CDR3 sequence: CASSAGGGYTDTQYF.

V and J are TRBV7-9 and TRBJ2-1; TCRdb selects TRBD2, and the lack of DNA leaves this call unchecked. Germline CDR1 is SEHNR and CDR2 is FQNEAQ (reference sequence). The CDR3 loop spans 18 amino acids. CDR3: CASSLGLAVDPSLDEQFF.

The chain carries TRBV5-6 and TRBJ2-5; TCRdb indicates TRBD1, and absent DNA this call remains unverified. Germline CDR1 SGHDT, CDR2 YYEEEE. This CDR3 is built from 15 residues. This CDR3 is CASSHLRDNQETQYF.

This rearrangement joins TRBV7-9 to TRBJ2-2; the TRBD1 assignment by TCRdb is unverifiable without DNA. The CDR3 is made up of 16 amino acids. The germline gives CDR1 SEHNR, CDR2 FQNEAQ (reference sequence). The CDR3 sequence is CASSSTGTPNTGELFF.

The chain links TRBV7-9 to TRBJ2-7. Germline CDR1 reads SEHNR; CDR2 reads FQNEAQ (reference sequence). CDR3 length: 15 amino acids. CDR3 residues: CASSSGLRSSYEQYF.